The 27 T cell receptor beta chains in this list originate from one sample, sequenced in a study of T cells in Graves' hyperthyroidism and ophthalmopathy (dated by TCRdb to about 2019). Library construction relied on multiplex PCR. The sequencer listed for this sample is Illumina HiSeq 2000. TCR beta CDR3 regions were amplified from RNA transcripts. A first-round RT-PCR of the TCR CDR3 used the HTBI primer set with the Qiagen OneStep RT-PCR kit. TCRdb's own reprocessing of the public reads used fastp at Q25 and MiXCR and kept productive beta chains. Merged by CDR3 protein, the rows form single entries marked with the most common genes and DNA. The sample table records around 300,000 distinct CDR3 sequences; 14% of these occur just once. The top ten hold about 26% of the sample. The sample taken for sequencing was blood. These receptor sequences come from a woman aged 30 to 39 with Graves' hyperthyroidism.

This clonotype occurred many times. V and J are TRBV28 and TRBJ2-6, with D perhaps TRBD2 (6 bases). CDR3 size: 19 residues. Trimming shortened V by 2 bases and J by 0 bases, and 17 bases separated the two germline ends. Looked up from germline, CDR1 is MDHEN and CDR2 is SYDVKM. As DNA, the CDR3 is TGTGCCAGCAGTTTAAGCCCTAGTAGCGGAAGCTCTGGGGCCAACGTCCTGACTTTC. It is translated as CASSLSPSSGSSGANVLTF.

This clonotype showed up many times. The V gene is TRBV30, the J gene TRBJ1-5; 8 positions match TRBD1. J lost 4 bases, V lost 3 bases, and 2 bases had no gene match. CDR3 size: 13 residues. Germline CDR1 GTSNPN, CDR2 SVGIG (reference sequence). In DNA form, the CDR3 reads TGTGCCTGGAGAGACAGGGGTAATCAGCCCCAGCATTTT. Its translation: CAWRDRGNQPQHF.

This clonotype was seen at least ten times. The rearrangement links TRBV2 to TRBJ1-5, with TRBD1 identical over 7 bases. The germline gives CDR1 SNHLY, CDR2 FYNNEI. Losses at the gene ends were 3 bases for V and 4 bases for J; bases not matched to a gene: 3. The CDR3 extends over 14 amino acids. The chain's CDR3 is CASSDLTGNQPQHF. CDR3 sequence (DNA): TGTGCCAGCAGTGATCTGACAGGGAATCAGCCCCAGCATTTT.

There are many counts of this clonotype. V and J are TRBV4-1 and TRBJ2-7; possibly TRBD1 for D (5 bases). Trimming removed 1 base from V and 5 bases from J, with 15 bases in between. Germline V lookup: CDR1 MGHRA, CDR2 YSYEKL. The CDR3 sequence is 15 residues long. The DNA of the CDR3 is TGCGCCAGCAGCCAAGGGAAGGGTGGGGCAGACGAGCAGTACTTC. As protein: CASSQGKGGADEQYF.

This clonotype was observed a handful of times. This rearrangement joins TRBV7-3 to TRBJ1-2; D is unclear. CDR3 length: 11 amino acids. Trimming removed 10 bases from V and 7 bases from J, with 13 bases in between. CDR1 SGHTA and CDR2 FQGTGA come from the germline V gene. CDR3 DNA: TGTGCCACCGATGGGTTTTTTGGCTACACCTTC. This gives the protein CATDGFFGYTF.

In this sample, this clonotype turned up many times. The chain carries TRBV6-1 and TRBJ1-1; a weak D match, TRBD1 (6 bases). The length of the CDR3 is 13 residues. Per the germline V gene, CDR1 is MNHNS and CDR2 is SASEGT. Deletions cut 0 bases from V and 10 bases from J, with 12 bases between. CDR3 sequence reads: CASSEATGGVAFF. CDR3 DNA: TGTGCCAGCAGTGAAGCGACAGGTGGGGTAGCTTTCTTT.

In its sample, this clonotype was seen a few times. The V call is TRBV20-1, the J call TRBJ1-4; possible D gene TRBD1, 5 bases. This CDR3 comprises 13 residues. Trimming stripped 6 bases from V and 8 bases from J, with 16 bases between. Per the germline V gene, CDR1 is DFQATT and CDR2 is SNEGSKA (reference sequence). CDR3: CSATGTRHEKLFF. The CDR3 DNA sequence: TGCAGTGCCACCGGGACGAGACACGAAAAACTGTTTTTT.

This chain uses TRBV4-1 with TRBJ2-1, with D perhaps TRBD1 (6 bases). Trimming took 1 base from V and 6 from J, leaving 13 bases between them. This CDR3 has 15 residues. CDR1 MGHRA and CDR2 YSYEKL come from the germline V gene. The CDR3 sequence: CASSQVGAGVNEQFF. The CDR3 DNA sequence: TGCGCCAGCAGCCAAGTTGGAGCAGGGGTCAATGAGCAGTTCTTC.

The rearrangement joins TRBV7-9 to TRBJ2-3, with D perhaps TRBD2 (6 bases). Germline-derived CDR1 and CDR2 are SEHNR and FQNEAQ (reference sequence). This CDR3 has 17 amino acids. V lost 5 bases and J 1 base, leaving 19 bases between the germline ends. CDR3 loop: CASSPLTGEYGTDTQYF. The DNA for the CDR3 is TGTGCCAGCAGCCCCCTCACGGGGGAATACGGCACAGATACGCAGTATTTT.

This clonotype was counted ten times or more. CDR3 DNA sequence: TGTGCCACCAGCAGAGAGAAGAGGGGTTTAAGAGATACGCAGTATTTT. The encoded protein is CATSREKRGLRDTQYF. This chain connects TRBV15 to TRBJ2-3, with D perhaps given as TRBD1 or TRBD2 (5 bases each). The CDR3 runs to 16 residues. Germline-derived CDR1 and CDR2 are LNHNV and YYDKDF (reference sequence). V gave up 0 bases and J gave up 5 bases, with 15 bases separating them.

The gene calls are TRBV27 and TRBJ2-2; 9 nucleotides align to TRBD1. Germline loops: CDR1 MNHEY, CDR2 SMNVEV (reference sequence). The CDR3 totals 17 residues. Trimming removed 5 bases from V and 6 bases from J; junction bases left unmatched: 13. The CDR3 is CASSPRGQGGGAGELFF. In DNA, the CDR3 is TGTGCCAGCAGTCCGAGGGGACAGGGTGGAGGGGCCGGGGAGCTGTTTTTT.

This clonotype was recorded at least ten times. The chain recombines TRBV12-3 or TRBV12-4 with TRBJ1-6, with TRBD1 as a possible D gene (5 bases). V was cut by 4 bases and J by 5 bases, with 12 bases left in between. The CDR3 sequence is 15 residues long. CDR3: CASSSPTENNSPLHF. DNA for the CDR3: TGTGCCAGCAGTTCCCCGACAGAGAATAATTCACCCCTCCACTTT.

A word on this clonotype: This may come from a read error, since a much larger clone is one base off. The chain uses TRBV7-9 and TRBJ2-1; maybe TRBD2 (7 bases). The CDR3 is made up of 16 amino acids. Germline-derived CDR1 and CDR2 are SEHNR and FQNEAQ (reference sequence). The CDR3 loop reads CASGGREGLGGNEKFF. The CDR3 DNA reads as TGTGCCAGCGGGGGGAGGGAGGGCCTGGGGGGCAATGAGAAGTTCTTC.

This clonotype was detected many times. The genes are TRBV20-1 and TRBJ2-1, with D unclear. Germline values: CDR1 DFQATT, CDR2 SNEGSKA (reference sequence). V lost 5 bases to trimming and J lost 0 bases, with 8 bases between them. CDR3 length: 13 amino acids. The CDR3 nucleotides read TGCAGTGCTCATAGAAGCTCCTACAATGAGCAGTTCTTC. Encoded protein: CSAHRSSYNEQFF.

Many counts were recorded for this clonotype. The V and J genes are TRBV20-1 and TRBJ2-7; D is undetermined. The germline CDR1 and CDR2 sequences are DFQATT and SNEGSKA (reference sequence). The CDR3 has 13 residues. Trimming took 5 bases from V and 5 from J, leaving 16 bases between them. For the CDR3, the DNA is TGCAGTGCTCCCTCCCCCCACAGCCACGAGCAGTACTTC. Its protein product is CSAPSPHSHEQYF.

This clonotype was found a few times. The chain has TRBV24-1 and TRBJ2-3; D not resolved. Germline V gene lookup returns CDR1 KGHDR and CDR2 SFDVKD. This CDR3 has 15 residues. V was pared by 2 bases and J by 2 bases, with 10 bases between. DNA for the CDR3: TGTGCCACCAGTGATTCGGGCAGGAACACAGATACGCAGTATTTT. Protein product: CATSDSGRNTDTQYF.

In its sample, this clonotype was seen many times. The V call is TRBV12-3 or TRBV12-4, the J call TRBJ1-2; TRBD1 matches 10 bases. The CDR3 consists of 13 residues. With 6 bases clipped from V and 4 bases from J, the junction kept 2 bases outside the gene matches. The CDR3: CASSRDRGYGYTF. In DNA form, the CDR3 reads TGTGCCAGCAGCCGGGACAGGGGCTATGGCTACACCTTC.

This rearrangement joins TRBV5-5 to TRBJ2-3, with D possibly being TRBD1 (6 bases). The V end lost 1 base, the J end lost 4 bases, and 16 bases lay between the germline ends. The CDR3 sequence is 16 residues long. CDR1 SGHKS and CDR2 YYEKEE come from the germline V gene (reference sequence). CDR3: CASSLYRAKGADTQYF. The CDR3 DNA follows: TGTGCCAGCAGCTTGTACAGGGCTAAGGGGGCAGATACGCAGTATTTT.

This clonotype was found a few times. The rearrangement uses TRBV7-2 and TRBJ1-6; TRBD1 might be the D (6 bases). With 1 base removed from V and 9 bases from J, the gap between germline ends came to 10 bases. CDR3 size: 14 residues. CDR1 is SGHTA and CDR2 is FQGNSA in the germline V gene. The DNA of the CDR3 is TGTGCCAGCAGCTTAGGGACAGACAGTTCACCCCTCCACTTT. It codes for CASSLGTDSSPLHF.

This clonotype was picked up a small number of times. The chain couples TRBV29-1 to TRBJ2-3, with 7 bases that match TRBD1. J was trimmed by 4 bases and V by 3 bases; bases with no gene match: 4. Germline-derived CDR1 and CDR2 are SQVTM and ANQGSEA. CDR3 size: 13 residues. The CDR3 loop is CSVETGSPDTQYF. The CDR3 nucleotides read TGCAGCGTTGAGACAGGGTCGCCAGATACGCAGTATTTT.

V usage is TRBV7-9 and J usage is TRBJ2-1; TRBD2 might be the D (5 bases). Germline lookup yields CDR1 SEHNR and CDR2 FQNEAQ (reference sequence). Trimming removed 6 bases from V and 8 bases from J, with 11 bases in between. The length of the CDR3 is 12 residues. The CDR3 loop reads CASRVAWDEQFF. CDR3 in DNA: TGTGCCAGCAGGGTAGCGTGGGATGAGCAGTTCTTC. The full variable domain, with the rest looked up from reference TRBV7-9 and TRBJ2-1, is DTGVSQNPRHKITKRGQNVTFRCDPISEHNRLYWYRQTLGQGPEFLTYFQNEAQLEKSRLLSDRFSAERPKGSFSTLEIQRTEQGDSAMYLCASRVAWDEQFFGPGTRLTVL.

This clonotype appeared many times. At one boundary the junction diverges from the germline segment, which might be a read error. The J gene is TRBJ2-3, the V gene TRBV20-1, with D unresolved. From germline, CDR1 is DFQATT and CDR2 SNEGSKA (reference sequence). This CDR3 has 9 amino acids. The CDR3 sequence is CSAGDTQYF. For the CDR3, the DNA is TGCAGTGCTGGAGATACGCAGTATTTT.

This clonotype was recorded many times. This chain links TRBV3-1 with TRBJ1-5; 7 positions match TRBD1. The germline V gene has CDR1 LGHDT and CDR2 YNNKEL (reference sequence). The CDR3 runs 14 residues. Germline trimming cut 8 bases from V and 1 base from J; bases unmatched to any gene: 5. CDR3 amino acids: CASQDRASNQPQHF. The CDR3 DNA reads as TGTGCCAGCCAAGACAGGGCCAGCAATCAGCCCCAGCATTTT. The full variable domain, rest sourced from reference TRBV3-1 and TRBJ1-5, is DTAVSQTPKYLVTQMGNDKSIKCEQNLGHDTMYWYKQDSKKFLKIMFSYNNKELIINETVPNRFSPKSPDKAHLNLHINSLELGDSAVYFCASQDRASNQPQHFGDGTRLSIL.

The CDR3 coding sequence is TGTGCCAGCAGCGTAGGATTGTTAGACTACGGAGGGGAGCTGTTTTTT. It encodes CASSVGLLDYGGELFF. This chain joins TRBV9 and TRBJ2-2; tentatively, D is TRBD2 (5 bases). CDR3 length equals 16 residues. Germline V CDR1 and CDR2: SGDLS, YYNGEE. Between the trimmed V and J ends, which lost 0 bases and 8 bases, there was a span of 17 bases.

The chain uses TRBV20-1 and TRBJ2-7, with 7 positions matching TRBD2. Unmatched junction bases numbered 13, after V lost 3 bases and J lost 5 bases. The germline gives CDR1 DFQATT, CDR2 SNEGSKA (reference sequence). CDR3 length: 15 amino acids. Here the CDR3 DNA reads TGCAGTGCTAGGCCTCAGTTGACTAGCTACGACGAGCAGTACTTC. This translates into CSARPQLTSYDEQYF.

This clonotype was observed a few times. The chain combines TRBV15 with TRBJ2-5, with 7 bases fitting TRBD2. The CDR3 contains 15 residues. Unmatched junction bases numbered 7, after V lost 5 bases and J lost 1 base. CDR1 is LNHNV and CDR2 is YYDKDF in the germline V gene (reference sequence). CDR3 sequence reads: CATSSSGNRQETQYF. The CDR3 region has the DNA TGTGCCACCAGCTCCAGCGGGAACCGCCAAGAGACCCAGTACTTC.

In its sample, this clonotype was seen many times. The chain links TRBV28 to TRBJ1-1; TRBD1 is a possible D gene (5 bases). CDR1 and CDR2 from the germline V gene are MDHEN and SYDVKM. This CDR3 has 14 residues. Trimming pared 3 bases from V and 3 bases from J, leaving 11 bases between. The CDR3 loop reads CASSFQGGYTEAFF. The CDR3 DNA reads TGTGCCAGCAGTTTCCAGGGAGGCTACACTGAAGCTTTCTTT.